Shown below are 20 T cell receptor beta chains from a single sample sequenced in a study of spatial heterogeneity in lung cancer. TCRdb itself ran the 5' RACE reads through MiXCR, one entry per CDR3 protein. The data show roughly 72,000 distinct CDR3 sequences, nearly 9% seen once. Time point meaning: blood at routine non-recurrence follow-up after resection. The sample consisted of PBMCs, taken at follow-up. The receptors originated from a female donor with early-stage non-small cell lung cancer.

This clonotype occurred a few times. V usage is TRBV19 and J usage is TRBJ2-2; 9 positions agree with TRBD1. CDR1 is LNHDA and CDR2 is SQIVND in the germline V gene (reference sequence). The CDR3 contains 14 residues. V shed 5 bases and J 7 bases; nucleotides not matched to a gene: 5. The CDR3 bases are TGTGCCAGTAGTTCACAGGGGGCTATCGGGGAGCTGTTTTTT. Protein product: CASSSQGAIGELFF.

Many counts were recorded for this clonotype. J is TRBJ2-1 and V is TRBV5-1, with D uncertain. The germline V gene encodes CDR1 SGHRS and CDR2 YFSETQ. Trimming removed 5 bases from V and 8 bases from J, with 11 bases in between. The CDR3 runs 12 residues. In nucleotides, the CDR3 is TGCGCCAGCAGGAAATCTTGGGATGAGCAGTTCTTC. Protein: CASRKSWDEQFF.

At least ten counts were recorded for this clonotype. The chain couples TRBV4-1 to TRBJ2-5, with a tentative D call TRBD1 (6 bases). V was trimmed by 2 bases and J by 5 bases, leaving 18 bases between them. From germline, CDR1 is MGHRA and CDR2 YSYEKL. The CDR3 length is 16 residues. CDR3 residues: CASSQLETGEGETQYF. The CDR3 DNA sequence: TGCGCCAGCAGCCAACTCGAGACAGGCGAGGGGGAGACCCAGTACTTC.

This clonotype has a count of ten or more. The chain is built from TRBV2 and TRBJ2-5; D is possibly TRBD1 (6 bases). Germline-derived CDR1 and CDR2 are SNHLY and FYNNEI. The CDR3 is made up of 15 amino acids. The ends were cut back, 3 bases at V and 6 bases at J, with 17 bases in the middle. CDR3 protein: CASSDWDTYSKTQYF. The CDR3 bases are TGTGCCAGCAGTGATTGGGACACTTACTCGAAGACCCAGTACTTC.

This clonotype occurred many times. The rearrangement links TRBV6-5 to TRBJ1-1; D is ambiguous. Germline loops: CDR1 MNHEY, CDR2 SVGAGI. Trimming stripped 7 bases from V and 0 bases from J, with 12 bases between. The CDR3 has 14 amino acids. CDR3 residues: CASTSPGVNTEAFF. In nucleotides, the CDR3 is TGTGCCAGCACCTCCCCCGGGGTGAACACTGAAGCTTTCTTT.

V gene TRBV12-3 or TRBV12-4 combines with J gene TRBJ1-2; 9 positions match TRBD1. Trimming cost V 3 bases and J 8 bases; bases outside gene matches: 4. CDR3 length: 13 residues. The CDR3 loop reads CASSFPTGGGYTF. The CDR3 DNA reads TGTGCCAGCAGTTTTCCGACAGGGGGAGGCTACACCTTC.

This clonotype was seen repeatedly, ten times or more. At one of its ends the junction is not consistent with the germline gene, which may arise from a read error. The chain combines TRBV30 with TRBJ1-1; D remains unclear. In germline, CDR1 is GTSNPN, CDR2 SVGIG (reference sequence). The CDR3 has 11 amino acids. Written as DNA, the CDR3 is TGTGCCTGGAGTGGGAACCCTGAAGCTTTCTTT. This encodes CAWSGNPEAFF.

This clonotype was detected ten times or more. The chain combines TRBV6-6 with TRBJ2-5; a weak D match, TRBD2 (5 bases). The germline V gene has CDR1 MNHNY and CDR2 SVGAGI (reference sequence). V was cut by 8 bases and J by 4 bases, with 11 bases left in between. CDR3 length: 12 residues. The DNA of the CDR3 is TGTGCCAGCGCTAGCCGTCCAGAGACCCAGTACTTC. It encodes CASASRPETQYF.

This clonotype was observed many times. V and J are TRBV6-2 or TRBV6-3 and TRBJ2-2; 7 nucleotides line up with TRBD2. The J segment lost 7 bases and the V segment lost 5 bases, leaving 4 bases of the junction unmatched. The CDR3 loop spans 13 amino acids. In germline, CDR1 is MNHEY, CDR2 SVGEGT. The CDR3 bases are TGTGCCAGCAGTAAACTAGCGATCGGGGAGCTGTTTTTT. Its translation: CASSKLAIGELFF.

CDR3 sequence reads: CASSQNVNTEAFF. The CDR3 DNA reads as TGCGCCAGCAGCCAGAACGTGAACACTGAAGCTTTCTTT. The rearrangement links TRBV4-1 to TRBJ1-1; D is undetermined. The CDR3 covers 13 residues. The germline gives CDR1 MGHRA, CDR2 YSYEKL. V gave up 3 bases and J gave up 0 bases, with 5 bases separating them.

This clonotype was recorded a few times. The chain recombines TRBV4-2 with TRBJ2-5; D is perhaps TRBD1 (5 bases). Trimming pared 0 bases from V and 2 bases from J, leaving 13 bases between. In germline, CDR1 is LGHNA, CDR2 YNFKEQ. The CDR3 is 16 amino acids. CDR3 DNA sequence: TGTGCCAGCAGCCAAGATAGAGGTACAGGACAAGAGACCCAGTACTTC. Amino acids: CASSQDRGTGQETQYF.

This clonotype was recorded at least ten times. CDR3 sequence: CASSSDGYQETQYF. Written as DNA, the CDR3 is TGTGCCAGCAGCTCCGACGGGTACCAAGAGACCCAGTACTTC. V usage is TRBV3-1 and J usage is TRBJ2-5, with D hard to call. Germline CDR1 and CDR2: LGHDT and YNNKEL (reference sequence). Trimming took 5 bases from V and 0 from J, leaving 10 bases between them. This CDR3 is built from 14 residues.

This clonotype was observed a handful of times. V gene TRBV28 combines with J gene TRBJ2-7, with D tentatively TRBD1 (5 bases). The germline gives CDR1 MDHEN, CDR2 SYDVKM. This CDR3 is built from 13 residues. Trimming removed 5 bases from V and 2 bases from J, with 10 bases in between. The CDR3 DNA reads TGTGCCAGCAGTAAACCGGACACCTACGAGCAGTACTTC. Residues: CASSKPDTYEQYF.

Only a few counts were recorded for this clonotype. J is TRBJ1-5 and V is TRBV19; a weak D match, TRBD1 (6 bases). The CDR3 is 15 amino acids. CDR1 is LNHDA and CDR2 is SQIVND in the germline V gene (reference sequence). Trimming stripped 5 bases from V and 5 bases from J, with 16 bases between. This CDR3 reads CASSWDTYTDQPQHF. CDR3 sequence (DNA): TGTGCCAGTAGTTGGGACACTTACACCGATCAGCCCCAGCATTTT.

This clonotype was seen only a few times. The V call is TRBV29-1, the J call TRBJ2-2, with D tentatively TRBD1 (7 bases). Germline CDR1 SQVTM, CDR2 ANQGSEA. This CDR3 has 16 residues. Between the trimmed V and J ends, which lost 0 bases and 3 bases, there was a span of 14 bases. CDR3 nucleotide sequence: TGCAGCGTTGAAGAGTTGGAGGGGGCCGACACCGGGGAGCTGTTTTTT. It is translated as CSVEELEGADTGELFF.

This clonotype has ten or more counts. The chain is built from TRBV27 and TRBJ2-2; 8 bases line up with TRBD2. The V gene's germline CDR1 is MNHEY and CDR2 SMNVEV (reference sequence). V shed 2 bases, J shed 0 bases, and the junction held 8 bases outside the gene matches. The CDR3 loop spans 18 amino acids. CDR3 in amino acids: CASSLRSSGSTNTGELFF. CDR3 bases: TGTGCCAGCAGTTTAAGGTCCAGCGGGAGTACGAACACCGGGGAGCTGTTTTTT.

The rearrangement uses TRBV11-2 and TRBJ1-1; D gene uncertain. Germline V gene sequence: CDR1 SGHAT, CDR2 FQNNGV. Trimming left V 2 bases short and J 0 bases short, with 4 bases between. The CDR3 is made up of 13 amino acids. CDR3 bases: TGTGCCAGCAGCTTAAGGGTGAACACTGAAGCTTTCTTT. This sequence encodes CASSLRVNTEAFF. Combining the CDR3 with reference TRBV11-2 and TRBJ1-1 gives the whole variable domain EAGVAQSPRYKIIEKRQSVAFWCNPISGHATLYWYQQILGQGPKLLIQFQNNGVVDDSQLPKDRFSAERLKGVDSTLKIQPAKLEDSAVYLCASSLRVNTEAFFGQGTRLTVV.

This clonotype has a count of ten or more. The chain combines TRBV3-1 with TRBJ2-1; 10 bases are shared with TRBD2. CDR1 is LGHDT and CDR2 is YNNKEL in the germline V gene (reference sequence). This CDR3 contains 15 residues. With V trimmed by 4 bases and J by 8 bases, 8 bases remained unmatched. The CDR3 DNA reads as TGTGCCAGCAGCCGGTCTAGCGGGAGTACGGATGAGCAGTTCTTC. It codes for CASSRSSGSTDEQFF.

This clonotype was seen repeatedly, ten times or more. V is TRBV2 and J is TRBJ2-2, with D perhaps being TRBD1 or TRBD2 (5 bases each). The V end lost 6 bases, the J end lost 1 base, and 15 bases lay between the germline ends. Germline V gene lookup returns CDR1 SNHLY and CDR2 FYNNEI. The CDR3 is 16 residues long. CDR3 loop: CASSPQGARNTGELFF. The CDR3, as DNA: TGTGCCAGCAGCCCCCAGGGAGCGAGGAACACCGGGGAGCTGTTTTTT.

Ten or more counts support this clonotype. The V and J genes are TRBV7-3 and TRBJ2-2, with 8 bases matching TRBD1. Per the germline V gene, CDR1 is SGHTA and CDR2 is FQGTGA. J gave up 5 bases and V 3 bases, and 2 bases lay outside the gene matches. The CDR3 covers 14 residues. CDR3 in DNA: TGTGCCAGCAGCTTGACAGGGGATACCGGGGAGCTGTTTTTT. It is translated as CASSLTGDTGELFF.